This TCR beta chain was identified during a study of blood T cell repertoires in COVID-19. Overall study: From the United States, Italy and Spain came samples of acute and convalescent COVID-19. Sources were T cells, B-cell-depleted T cells, or PBMCs; the material itself was cDNA or gDNA.

In the original processing: Quantification of nucleated cells was approximated via reference gene primer amplification. The data were produced by immunoSEQ multiplex PCR, yet TCRdb's version contains in-frame clones alone and is incomplete. V, J and clone size are those of that table, while D and trimming were read from the DNA. The sample lists 180,000 or so clones, approximately 80% seen once, with just over 8.5% in the top ten. The sequencing sample was made of peripheral blood. This sequence was found in a woman between 50 and 59 years old with active or convalescent COVID-19.

CDR3 nucleotides: TGCAGTGCTAGCCAGGCGTACGAGCAGTACTTC. This translates into CSASQAYEQYF. This rearrangement joins TRBV20-1 to TRBJ2-7; D not resolved. V was trimmed by 3 bases and J by 4 bases, leaving 7 bases between them. Germline lookup yields CDR1 DFQATT and CDR2 SNEGSKA (reference sequence). This CDR3 is built from 11 residues.